This TCR beta chain was sequenced during a study of technical replicates of blood from a few donors. Assay used: immunoSEQ multiplex PCR; TCRdb lists only in-frame clones, some missing. The top ten clones hold more than 0.2% of a sample with around 92,000 clones, 95% of them seen once. Germline-derived CDR1 and CDR2 are SGHTA and FQGNSA. This CDR3 comprises 17 residues. The J segment lost 2 bases and the V segment lost 4 bases, leaving 11 bases of the junction unmatched. The source is a human donor in good health. This rearrangement joins TRBV7-2 to TRBJ2-3, with 8 positions matching TRBD2. The sample comprised T cells isolated from PBMCs. The CDR3 loop is CASSYFGRGIDTDTQYF. CDR3 nucleotide sequence: TGTGCCAGCAGCTACTTCGGGAGGGGAATTGACACAGATACGCAGTATTTT.